The 28 T cell receptor beta chains below were found in one sample sequenced in a study of T-cell reconstitution after alpha-beta-depleted transplantation in children. Unique molecular identifiers were used in preparing the TCRbeta library. TCRdb analysed the PCR reads with MiXCR anew, one entry per CDR3 protein. The sample records some 350,000 distinct CDR3 sequences, about a tenth being singletons. The sample in question was PBMCs from the stem cell graft donor, obtained from the stem cell graft. Receptors were obtained from a human donor who donated a stem cell graft to a child with acute lymphoblastic leukemia.

This clonotype has more than one count but fewer than ten. The chain joins TRBV11-2 to TRBJ2-1, with 10 bases identical to TRBD2. There are 18 residues in the CDR3. In germline, CDR1 is SGHAT, CDR2 FQNNGV. V trimming: 0 bases; J trimming: 2 bases; junction bases outside the gene matches: 7. CDR3 protein: CASSLENVAGGTYNEQFF. The CDR3 coding sequence is TGTGCCAGCAGCTTAGAAAACGTAGCGGGAGGCACCTACAATGAGCAGTTCTTC. Together with reference TRBV11-2 and TRBJ2-1, the CDR3 gives the full variable domain: EAGVAQSPRYKIIEKRQSVAFWCNPISGHATLYWYQQILGQGPKLLIQFQNNGVVDDSQLPKDRFSAERLKGVDSTLKIQPAKLEDSAVYLCASSLENVAGGTYNEQFFGPGTRLTVL.

This clonotype showed up many times. The chain is built from TRBV27 and TRBJ2-1, with 9 nucleotides matching TRBD2. The CDR3 loop spans 15 amino acids. The germline V gene has CDR1 MNHEY and CDR2 SMNVEV (reference sequence). The V and J ends lost 5 bases and 2 bases, in that order; junction bases with no gene match: 4. Here the CDR3 DNA reads TGTGCCAGCAGTCGGCGGGAGGGCGCCTACAATGAGCAGTTCTTC. Translated: CASSRREGAYNEQFF.

Ten or more counts support this clonotype. The CDR3 nucleotides are TGTGCCAGCAGTTTATCGGCTAGCGGCTACAATGAGCAGTTCTTC. Its translation: CASSLSASGYNEQFF. The chain uses TRBV27 and TRBJ2-1; 7 bases align to TRBD2. Germline assignment: CDR1 MNHEY and CDR2 SMNVEV (reference sequence). V gave up 0 bases and J gave up 3 bases; unmatched junction bases: 2. The CDR3 contains 15 residues.

This clonotype occurred a few times. The chain couples TRBV4-3 to TRBJ2-2; possibly TRBD2 for D (6 bases). V lost 0 bases, J lost 4 bases, and 15 bases lay in between. Germline CDR1 reads LGHNA; CDR2 reads YSLEER. The CDR3 is made up of 17 amino acids. The CDR3 nucleotides are TGCGCCAGCAGCCAAGATCGACCGGAGCGGGTCACCGGGGAGCTGTTTTTT. Its translation: CASSQDRPERVTGELFF.

This clonotype was picked up many times. This sequence joins TRBV4-3 and TRBJ2-7; D is undetermined. The germline V gene encodes CDR1 LGHNA and CDR2 YSLEER. This CDR3 comprises 13 residues. The ends were cut back, 0 bases at V and 6 bases at J, with 9 bases in the middle. CDR3 loop: CASSQEANGEQYF. In DNA form, the CDR3 reads TGCGCCAGCAGCCAAGAGGCTAATGGCGAGCAGTACTTC.

The rearrangement uses TRBV7-9 and TRBJ2-7; D unresolved. The CDR3 covers 14 residues. Germline values: CDR1 SEHNR, CDR2 FQNEAQ (reference sequence). Trimming removed 2 bases from V and 0 bases from J, with 8 bases in between. CDR3 residues: CASSLSPSSYEQYF. In nucleotides, the CDR3 is TGTGCCAGCAGCTTAAGTCCCAGCTCCTACGAGCAGTACTTC.

This clonotype was seen a few times. The V gene is TRBV7-3, the J gene TRBJ2-1; TRBD2 is a possible D gene (5 bases). The CDR3 runs to 16 residues. Deletions cut 2 bases from V and 0 bases from J, with 11 bases between. Germline values: CDR1 SGHTA, CDR2 FQGTGA. The CDR3 nucleotides are TGTGCCAGCAGCTTATCCGGCGGGCCCTCCTACAATGAGCAGTTCTTC. It translates to CASSLSGGPSYNEQFF.

This rearrangement joins TRBV27 to TRBJ2-2; 7 bases match TRBD1. V was pared by 5 bases and J by 5 bases, with 11 bases of the junction left unmatched. Per the germline V gene, CDR1 is MNHEY and CDR2 is SMNVEV (reference sequence). CDR3 size: 16 residues. Written as DNA, the CDR3 is TGTGCCAGCAGTATACCCGGACTGACAGGGACCGGGGAGCTGTTTTTT. This gives the protein CASSIPGLTGTGELFF.

This chain connects TRBV27 to TRBJ1-2; 7 nucleotides line up with TRBD1. The CDR3 is made up of 14 amino acids. Trimming took 5 bases from V and 8 from J; bases not matched to a gene: 11. Germline lookup yields CDR1 MNHEY and CDR2 SMNVEV (reference sequence). The CDR3 nucleotides are TGTGCCAGCAGTGCTCGACAGGGCTCGGTGGGCTACACCTTC. Translation gives CASSARQGSVGYTF.

This clonotype was detected many times. This chain links TRBV7-2 with TRBJ2-7; 7 bases align to TRBD1. The J segment lost 5 bases and the V segment lost 5 bases, leaving 3 bases of the junction unmatched. The germline CDR1 and CDR2 sequences are SGHTA and FQGNSA. The CDR3 has 12 residues. Here the CDR3 reads CASSQTGNEQYF. In DNA, the CDR3 is TGTGCCAGCAGCCAGACAGGGAACGAGCAGTACTTC.

This clonotype was observed a single time. The rearrangement uses TRBV7-2 and TRBJ2-1, with D perhaps TRBD2 (5 bases). Germline assignment: CDR1 SGHTA and CDR2 FQGNSA. The ends were cut back, 3 bases at V and 8 bases at J, with 11 bases in the middle. The length of the CDR3 is 13 residues. The DNA of the CDR3 is TGTGCCAGCAGCTTCAGAAGCGGCGATGAGCAGTTCTTC. This codes for CASSFRSGDEQFF.

This clonotype was seen a few times. J is TRBJ1-2 and V is TRBV4-2; D gene uncertain. The V end lost 8 bases, the J end lost 0 bases, and 4 bases lay between the germline ends. Germline assignment: CDR1 LGHNA and CDR2 YNFKEQ. The length of the CDR3 is 11 residues. This CDR3 is CASRSNYGYTF. CDR3 DNA: TGTGCCAGCCGGTCTAACTATGGCTACACCTTC.

This clonotype was seen only a few times. This sequence joins TRBV3-1 and TRBJ1-5; a weak D match, TRBD1 (6 bases). The CDR3 is made up of 17 amino acids. V lost 0 bases and J 1 base, leaving 13 bases between the germline ends. CDR1 LGHDT and CDR2 YNNKEL come from the germline V gene (reference sequence). The CDR3 spells CASSQESGRGSNQPQHF. The CDR3, as DNA: TGTGCCAGCAGCCAAGAATCGGGTAGGGGGAGCAATCAGCCCCAGCATTTT.

This clonotype was detected a few times. The chain carries TRBV12-3 or TRBV12-4 and TRBJ2-3; a possible D gene is TRBD1 (5 bases). V gave up 1 base and J gave up 2 bases, with 10 bases separating them. This CDR3 region has 15 residues. This chain's CDR3 is CASSLGNRHTDTQYF. Written as DNA, the CDR3 is TGTGCCAGCAGTTTAGGTAACAGGCACACAGATACGCAGTATTTT.

This clonotype occurred a few times. V usage is TRBV4-3 and J usage is TRBJ2-1, with TRBD2 as a possible D gene (6 bases). V lost 5 bases and J lost 1, with 12 bases in between. The CDR3 has 15 amino acids. Per germline, CDR1 LGHNA and CDR2 YSLEER. The CDR3 here is CASSFAAGSYNEQFF. The DNA of the CDR3 is TGCGCCAGCAGCTTCGCTGCGGGGTCCTACAATGAGCAGTTCTTC.

This clonotype showed up many times. This rearrangement joins TRBV5-6 to TRBJ2-1, with D perhaps being TRBD1 or TRBD2 (5 bases each). From germline, CDR1 is SGHDT and CDR2 YYEEEE. This CDR3 is 14 amino acids long. The V and J ends lost 4 bases and 5 bases respectively, with 13 bases between them. CDR3 amino acids: CASSLGRPDNEQFF. CDR3 nucleotides: TGTGCCAGCAGCCTGGGACGCCCGGACAATGAGCAGTTCTTC.

Only a few counts were recorded for this clonotype. The chain carries TRBV9 and TRBJ2-7; D might be TRBD1 (6 bases). The CDR3 loop spans 14 amino acids. Trimming removed 0 bases at V and 1 base at J, with 8 bases between. The germline V gene encodes CDR1 SGDLS and CDR2 YYNGEE. In DNA form, the CDR3 reads TGTGCCAGCAGCGTAGACGGACAGTCCTACGAGCAGTACTTC. This gives the protein CASSVDGQSYEQYF.

There are a few counts of this clonotype. The chain joins TRBV6-1 to TRBJ1-1, with TRBD1 identical over 10 bases. The V segment lost 6 bases and the J segment 3 bases; nucleotides outside the gene matches: 10. The germline V gene has CDR1 MNHNS and CDR2 SASEGT. The CDR3 runs to 16 residues. DNA for the CDR3: TGTGCCAGCAGCCGGACAGGGGGTTTCATAGACACTGAAGCTTTCTTT. Translated: CASSRTGGFIDTEAFF.

This clonotype was observed many times. This sequence joins TRBV7-9 and TRBJ2-7, with unresolved D. The germline V and J ends were trimmed by 6 bases and 4 bases, with 4 bases remaining between them. Germline V gene lookup returns CDR1 SEHNR and CDR2 FQNEAQ (reference sequence). The CDR3 runs 10 residues. CDR3 in amino acids: CASSGYEQYF. The CDR3 coding sequence is TGTGCCAGCAGTGGATACGAGCAGTACTTC.

The sample holds a few counts of this clonotype. The chain links TRBV12-3 or TRBV12-4 to TRBJ1-5; no firm D call. This CDR3 has 15 residues. V lost 6 bases, J lost 1 base, and 13 bases lay in between. The CDR3 nucleotides are TGTGCCAGCAGCCCTCTTGGGGAGAGCAATCAGCCCCAGCATTTT. This encodes CASSPLGESNQPQHF.

The chain recombines TRBV7-8 with TRBJ2-3, with TRBD2 matching 8 bases. This CDR3 has 15 amino acids. V was clipped by 6 bases and J by 6 bases; unmatched bases: 11. Germline V CDR1 and CDR2: SGHVS, FQNEAQ. This chain's CDR3 is CASSQAGGGRDTQYF. The CDR3, as DNA: TGTGCCAGCAGTCAAGCGGGCGGGGGGCGGGATACGCAGTATTTT.

The J gene is TRBJ2-3, the V gene TRBV5-1; no definite D call. V was shortened by 4 bases and J by 6 bases, with 18 bases between the two germline ends. The CDR3 runs to 15 residues. Germline CDR1 is SGHRS and CDR2 is YFSETQ. The DNA of the CDR3 is TGCGCCAGCAGCCTTTCGACCGATCTTGGGGATACGCAGTATTTT. Residues: CASSLSTDLGDTQYF.

This clonotype was seen at least ten times. The CDR3 sequence is CASSPQGLFGEQYF. CDR3 bases: TGTGCCAGCAGCCCTCAGGGGCTCTTTGGCGAGCAGTACTTC. The chain combines TRBV12-3 or TRBV12-4 with TRBJ2-7, with D perhaps matching TRBD1 (6 bases). The ends were cut back, 6 bases at V and 6 bases at J, with 18 bases in the middle. There are 14 residues in the CDR3.

The chain recombines TRBV11-1 with TRBJ2-1; possibly TRBD2 for D (5 bases). The V end was cut by 2 bases, the J end by 5 bases, with 25 bases between. This CDR3 has 19 residues. Germline V gene data show CDR1 as SGHAT and CDR2 as FQDESV (reference sequence). The CDR3 is CASSLTRGSSFNHNNEQFF. CDR3 nucleotide sequence: TGTGCCAGCAGCTTAACGCGAGGGTCGTCGTTTAACCACAACAATGAGCAGTTCTTC.

The rearrangement uses TRBV20-1 and TRBJ2-5; D is perhaps TRBD2 (6 bases). Trimming left V 3 bases short and J 5 bases short, with 13 bases between. The CDR3 contains 13 residues. CDR1 DFQATT and CDR2 SNEGSKA come from the germline V gene (reference sequence). The CDR3 is CSASGGPRETQYF. In DNA, the CDR3 is TGCAGTGCTAGCGGGGGACCACGGGAGACCCAGTACTTC.

The chain employs TRBV29-1 and TRBJ1-2; D is perhaps TRBD1 (5 bases). Trimming shortened V by 6 bases and J by 6 bases, and 23 bases separated the two germline ends. There are 15 residues in the CDR3. Looked up from germline, CDR1 is SQVTM and CDR2 is ANQGSEA. Here the CDR3 reads CSVGDLRGYIDGYTF. The CDR3 DNA is TGCAGCGTGGGGGACTTGCGGGGATATATAGATGGCTACACCTTC.

In this sample, this clonotype turned up a few times. V and J are TRBV12-3 or TRBV12-4 and TRBJ2-7, with TRBD1 identical over 7 bases. J lost 4 bases, V lost 7 bases, and 10 bases had no gene match. The CDR3 runs 14 residues. In DNA, the CDR3 is TGTGCCAGCACCACCGGCGACAGGGTATACGAGCAGTACTTC. This gives the protein CASTTGDRVYEQYF.

The V and J genes are TRBV7-2 and TRBJ2-7; D unresolved. The length of the CDR3 is 16 residues. Germline-derived CDR1 and CDR2 are SGHTA and FQGNSA. The V end was cut by 5 bases, the J end by 0 bases, with 17 bases between. This CDR3 reads CASSLSIRSRSYEQYF. In DNA form, the CDR3 reads TGTGCCAGCAGCCTCAGCATCCGATCTCGCTCCTACGAGCAGTACTTC.